One sample yielded the 9 T cell receptor beta chains listed below, sequenced in a study of cytomegalovirus exposure and HLA in healthy donors. The study ran its PCR with 60 Vbeta and 13 Jbeta primers. Method: immunoSEQ multiplex PCR; TCRdb's copy keeps in-frame clones and lacks some. The table has roughly 100,000 clones, roughly 80% seen once. Material for sequencing was PBMCs. These receptors were taken from a middle-aged woman in good health and CMV-seropositive.

The chain employs TRBV2 and TRBJ2-7; maybe TRBD1 (6 bases). This CDR3 has 13 residues. V lost 10 bases to trimming and J lost 1 base, with 14 bases between them. Germline V CDR1 and CDR2: SNHLY, FYNNEI. This chain's CDR3 is CATRQEFSYEQYF. The CDR3 coding sequence is TGTGCCACCAGACAGGAATTTTCCTACGAGCAGTACTTC.

The V call is TRBV29-1, the J call TRBJ2-7; 10 nucleotides agree with TRBD2. Germline V CDR1 and CDR2: SQVTM, ANQGSEA. The V segment lost 4 bases and the J segment 13 bases; nucleotides outside the gene matches: 13. The CDR3 is made up of 13 amino acids. The CDR3 DNA is TGCAGCGTTGGTGGAGTAGCGGGAGGAGGATTCTACTTC. Its protein is CSVGGVAGGGFYF.

J is TRBJ1-4 and V is TRBV19; D ambiguous. CDR3 length: 14 residues. Looked up from germline, CDR1 is LNHDA and CDR2 is SQIVND (reference sequence). V was cut by 3 bases and J by 7 bases, with 12 bases left in between. Written as DNA, the CDR3 is TGTGCCAGTAGTATTGGAGGTTTTAGTGAAAAACTGTTTTTT. This codes for CASSIGGFSEKLFF.

The V gene is TRBV13, the J gene TRBJ2-3, with 8 bases that match TRBD2. CDR1 is PRHDT and CDR2 is FYEKMQ in the germline V gene (reference sequence). The CDR3 is made up of 15 amino acids. The V and J ends lost 0 bases and 1 base, in that order; junction bases with no gene match: 0. The CDR3 coding sequence is TGTGCCAGCAGCTTAGGCGGGAGGGGCACAGATACGCAGTATTTT. As protein: CASSLGGRGTDTQYF.

The chain uses TRBV5-1 and TRBJ2-1, with 8 bases fitting TRBD2. This CDR3 has 13 amino acids. V lost 4 bases and J lost 6; bases outside the gene matches: 3. Germline V gene lookup returns CDR1 SGHRS and CDR2 YFSETQ. The chain's CDR3 is CASSRGGSNEQFF. CDR3 nucleotides: TGCGCCAGCAGCCGGGGGGGATCCAATGAGCAGTTCTTC.

The V gene is TRBV19, the J gene TRBJ1-5, with 10 positions matching TRBD1. The trim removed 3 bases at V and 7 bases at J, leaving 6 bases unmatched. There are 15 residues in the CDR3. CDR1 and CDR2 from the germline V gene are LNHDA and SQIVND (reference sequence). The CDR3 is CASSMRQGAKQPQHF. The CDR3 DNA follows: TGTGCCAGTAGTATGAGACAGGGGGCCAAACAGCCCCAGCATTTT.

The chain links TRBV2 to TRBJ2-1; D may be TRBD2 (5 bases). The CDR3 contains 16 residues. With 1 base removed from V and 5 bases from J, the gap between germline ends came to 15 bases. The germline V gene encodes CDR1 SNHLY and CDR2 FYNNEI. Here the CDR3 reads CASSEVGVLKNNEQFF. As DNA, the CDR3 is TGTGCCAGCAGTGAAGTCGGGGTTCTGAAAAACAATGAGCAGTTCTTC. Complete variable domain (other parts from reference TRBV2 and TRBJ2-1): EPEVTQTPSHQVTQMGQEVILRCVPISNHLYFYWYRQILGQKVEFLVSFYNNEISEKSEIFDDQFSVERPDGSNFTLKIRSTKLEDSAMYFCASSEVGVLKNNEQFFGPGTRLTVL.

The chain joins TRBV29-1 to TRBJ2-3; TRBD1 is a possible D gene (5 bases). Germline V gene sequence: CDR1 SQVTM, CDR2 ANQGSEA. The CDR3 runs 14 residues. V was pared by 6 bases and J by 2 bases, with 15 bases between. The CDR3 spells CSVDAGWVTDTQYF. CDR3 DNA sequence: TGCAGCGTGGACGCAGGGTGGGTCACAGATACGCAGTATTTT.

This sequence joins TRBV7-9 and TRBJ2-1; D is undetermined. Per germline, CDR1 SEHNR and CDR2 FQNEAQ (reference sequence). The CDR3 length is 10 residues. In DNA form, the CDR3 reads TGTTCCTCACAGTCGGATGAGCAGTTCTTC. As protein: CSSQSDEQFF.